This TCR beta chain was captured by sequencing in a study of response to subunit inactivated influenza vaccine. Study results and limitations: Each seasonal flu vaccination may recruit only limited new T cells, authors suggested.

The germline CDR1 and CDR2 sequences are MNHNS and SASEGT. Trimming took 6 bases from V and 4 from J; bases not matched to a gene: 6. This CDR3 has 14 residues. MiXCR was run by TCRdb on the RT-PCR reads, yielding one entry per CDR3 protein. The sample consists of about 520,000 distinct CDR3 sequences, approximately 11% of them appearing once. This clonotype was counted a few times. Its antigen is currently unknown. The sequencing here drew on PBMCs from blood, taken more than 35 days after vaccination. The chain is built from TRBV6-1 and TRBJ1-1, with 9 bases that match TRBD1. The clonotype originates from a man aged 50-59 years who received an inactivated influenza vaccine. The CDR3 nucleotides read TGTGCCAGCAGGGGACAGGGCCAAGGCACTGAAGCTTTCTTT. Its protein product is CASRGQGQGTEAFF.